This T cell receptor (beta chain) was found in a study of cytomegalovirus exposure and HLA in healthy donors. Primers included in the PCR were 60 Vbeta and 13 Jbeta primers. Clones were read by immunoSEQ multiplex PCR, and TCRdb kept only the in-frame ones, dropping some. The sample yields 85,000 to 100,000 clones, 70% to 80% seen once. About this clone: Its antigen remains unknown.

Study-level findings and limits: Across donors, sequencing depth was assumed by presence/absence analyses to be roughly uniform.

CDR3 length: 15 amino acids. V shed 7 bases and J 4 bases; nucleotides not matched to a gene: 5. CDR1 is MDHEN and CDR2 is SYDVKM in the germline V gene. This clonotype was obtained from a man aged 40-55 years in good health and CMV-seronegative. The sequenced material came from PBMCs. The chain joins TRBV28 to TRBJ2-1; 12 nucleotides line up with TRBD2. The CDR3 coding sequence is TGTGCCAGCATTGGACTAGCGGGAAAATACAATGAGCAGTTCTTC. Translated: CASIGLAGKYNEQFF.